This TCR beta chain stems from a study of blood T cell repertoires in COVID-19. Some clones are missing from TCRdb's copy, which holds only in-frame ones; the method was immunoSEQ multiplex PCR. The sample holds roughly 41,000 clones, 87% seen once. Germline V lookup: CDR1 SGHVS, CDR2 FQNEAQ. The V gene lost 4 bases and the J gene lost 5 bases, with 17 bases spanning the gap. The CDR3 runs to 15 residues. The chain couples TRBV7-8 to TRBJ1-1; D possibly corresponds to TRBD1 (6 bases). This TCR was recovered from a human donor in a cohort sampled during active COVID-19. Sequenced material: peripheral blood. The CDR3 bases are TGTGCCAGCAGCTGGCTTACGACAGGAAGAACTGAAGCTTTCTTT. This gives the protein CASSWLTTGRTEAFF. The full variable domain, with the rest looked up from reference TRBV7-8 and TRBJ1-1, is GAGVSQSPRYKVAKRGQDVALRCDPISGHVSLFWYQQALGQGPEFLTYFQNEAQLDKSGLPSDRFFAERPEGSVSTLKIQRTQQEDSAVYLCASSWLTTGRTEAFFGQGTRLTVV.